This record looks at one TCR beta chain sequence and its context. It lacks a known antigen. Per-nucleotide qualities are absent, and no much larger clonotype sits a single base away. During the collection period, no immune events, such as infections, were documented for the healthy donors. Healthy-donor blood repertoires served as a training cohort to calibrate time-dependent variance in a beta-binomial model of T-cell clone differential abundance. The training cohort included about ten healthy donors, of whom 3 were female and 7 were male. An age range of roughly 25 to 65 years, with an average of roughly 40 years, was recorded for the donors. Whole blood, obtained from a commercial supplier, was collected from each healthy donor at three time points spaced around two weeks apart. For immunosequencing, genomic DNA was extracted from whole blood that had not been sorted. V lost 3 bases and J lost 6 bases; the stretch between them is 6 bases long. Via the germline V gene, CDR1 is MGHDK and CDR2 SYGVNS. From its cysteine to its phenylalanine, the CDR3 spans 13 amino acids. The entry retains the CDR3 DNA only, 39 bases that are in frame from base 1.

The data stem from a study of identifying expanded T cells in peripheral blood (dated by TCRdb to the late 2010s). Describing the broader study: Four technical replicates, made by sequencing separate aliquots from the same pool of genomic DNA, were compared pairwise.

Overall study outcomes, separate from this receptor: It was expected by the authors that biological variance in healthy repertoires might increase further over much longer intervals, such as months to years. Across all healthy-donor time intervals, the beta-binomial model significantly lowered both the number of clones called differentially abundant and the false-positive rate. The binomial model flagged approximately 1.2 differentially abundant clones between technical replicates, compared with about 16 over approximately two weeks and approximately 19 over roughly 4 weeks. Across all healthy donors, variance in clone template counts between roughly 2-week samples was found to increase significantly with total template count.

The immunoSEQ Assay, which relies on bias-controlled multiplex PCR amplification of genomic DNA, was used to profile TCRbeta CDR3 regions. Per the authors' processing: To quantify the absolute abundance of each unique TCRbeta CDR3 region, the sequences were collapsed and filtered. Differential abundance was assessed using a binomial (Fisher-equivalent) model and a beta-binomial model in which time-dependent variance fitted from healthy donors was added. Any clone with fewer than 5 combined templates was excluded, and a clone was called differentially abundant if its Benjamini-Hochberg FDR was below 0.01. In the beta-binomial model, variance was expressed as a function of the total template count across the two samples, in the form v = (b*log(k)+a)^2. In TCRdb, the immuneACCESS table is reduced to in-frame sequences with V and J assigned. These tables do not hold every clone; where another copy was compared, an unresolved V gene accounts for under half, and the others remain unexplained. That table furnishes V, J and clone size, whereas the DNA furnished D and trimming. For this sample there are roughly 78,000 clones; 85% to 90% appear just once. The ten largest clones capture around 3% of the sample.

This sequence was found in a person aged 18 to 75 in good health. The rearrangement joined TRBV25-1 to TRBJ1-6; too little of a D gene remains to name it. What was sequenced was blood. The encoded CDR3 is CASSDRSNSPLHF. The nucleotide sequence reads TGTGCCAGCAGTGATCGGAGTAATTCACCCCTCCACTTT. Extended through the reference TRBV25-1 and TRBJ1-6 proteins, this CDR3 yields the full variable domain: EADIYQTPRYLVIGTGKKITLECSQTMGHDKMYWYQQDPGMELHLIHYSYGVNSTEKGDLSSESTVSRIRTEHFPLTLESARPSHTSQYLCASSDRSNSPLHFGNGTRLTVT.